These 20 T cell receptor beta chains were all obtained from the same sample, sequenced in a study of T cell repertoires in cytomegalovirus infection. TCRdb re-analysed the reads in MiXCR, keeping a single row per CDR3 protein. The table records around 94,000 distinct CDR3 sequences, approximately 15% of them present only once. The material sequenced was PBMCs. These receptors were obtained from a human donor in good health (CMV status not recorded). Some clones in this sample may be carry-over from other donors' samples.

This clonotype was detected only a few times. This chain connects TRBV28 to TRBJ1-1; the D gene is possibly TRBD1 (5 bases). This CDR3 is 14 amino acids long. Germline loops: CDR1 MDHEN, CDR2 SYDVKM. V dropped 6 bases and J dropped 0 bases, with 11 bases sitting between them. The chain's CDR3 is CASSSGGMNTEAFF. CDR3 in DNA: TGTGCCAGCAGCTCGGGGGGGATGAACACTGAAGCTTTCTTT.

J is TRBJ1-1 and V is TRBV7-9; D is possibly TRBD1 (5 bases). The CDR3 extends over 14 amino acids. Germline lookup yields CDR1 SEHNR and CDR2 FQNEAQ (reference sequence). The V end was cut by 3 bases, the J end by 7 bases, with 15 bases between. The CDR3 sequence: CASSFDLPRGEAFF. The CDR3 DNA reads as TGTGCCAGCAGCTTCGACCTCCCGAGGGGTGAAGCTTTCTTT.

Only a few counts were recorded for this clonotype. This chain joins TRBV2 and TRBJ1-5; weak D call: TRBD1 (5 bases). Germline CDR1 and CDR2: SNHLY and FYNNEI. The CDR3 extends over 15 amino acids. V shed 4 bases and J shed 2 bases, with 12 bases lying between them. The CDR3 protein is CASSAWVGGNQPQHF. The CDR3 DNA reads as TGTGCCAGCAGTGCCTGGGTAGGGGGCAATCAGCCCCAGCATTTT.

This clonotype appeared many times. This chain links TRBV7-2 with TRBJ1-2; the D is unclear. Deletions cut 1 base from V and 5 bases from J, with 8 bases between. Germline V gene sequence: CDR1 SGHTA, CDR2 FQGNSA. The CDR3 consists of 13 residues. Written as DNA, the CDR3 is TGTGCCAGCAGCTTAGGGACGGAGTATGGCTACACCTTC. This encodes CASSLGTEYGYTF.

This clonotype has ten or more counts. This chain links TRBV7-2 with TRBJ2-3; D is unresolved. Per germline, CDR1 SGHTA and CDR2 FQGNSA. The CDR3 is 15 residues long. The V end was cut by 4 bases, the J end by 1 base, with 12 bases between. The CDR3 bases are TGTGCCAGCAGCTCCGGTCTGGCTGGCACAGATACGCAGTATTTT. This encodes CASSSGLAGTDTQYF. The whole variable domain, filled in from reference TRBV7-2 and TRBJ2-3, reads GAGVSQSPSNKVTEKGKDVELRCDPISGHTALYWYRQSLGQGLEFLIYFQGNSAPDKSGLPSDRFSAERTGGSVSTLTIQRTQQEDSAVYLCASSSGLAGTDTQYFGPGTRLTVL.

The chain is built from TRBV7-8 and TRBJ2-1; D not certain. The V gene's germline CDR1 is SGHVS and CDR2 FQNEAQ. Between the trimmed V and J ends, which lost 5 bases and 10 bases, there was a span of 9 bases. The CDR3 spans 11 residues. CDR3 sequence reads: CASSGQIEQFF. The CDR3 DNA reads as TGTGCCAGCAGCGGGCAGATAGAGCAGTTCTTC.

The CDR3 DNA sequence: TGTGCCAGCAGCCAAGCCGATAAGGAGACCCAGTACTTC. Translated, it gives CASSQADKETQYF. The rearrangement joins TRBV3-1 to TRBJ2-5, with D unresolved. Germline V gene sequence: CDR1 LGHDT, CDR2 YNNKEL (reference sequence). The V and J ends lost 1 base and 5 bases respectively, with 8 bases between them. This CDR3 region has 13 residues.

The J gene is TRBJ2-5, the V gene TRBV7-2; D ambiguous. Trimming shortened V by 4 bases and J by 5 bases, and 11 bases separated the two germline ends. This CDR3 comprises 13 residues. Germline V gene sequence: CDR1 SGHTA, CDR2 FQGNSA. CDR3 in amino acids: CASSSLVGETQYF. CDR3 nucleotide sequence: TGTGCCAGCAGCTCTCTAGTAGGGGAGACCCAGTACTTC.

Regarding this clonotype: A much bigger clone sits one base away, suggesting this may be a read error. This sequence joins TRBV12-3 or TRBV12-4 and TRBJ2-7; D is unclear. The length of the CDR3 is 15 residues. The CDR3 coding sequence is TGTGCCTGCAGGACGCATGGTACAAACTCCTACGAGCAGTACTTC. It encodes CACRTHGTNSYEQYF.

This chain's CDR3 is CASKPTPGGSYQETQYF. The CDR3, as DNA: TGCGCCAGCAAACCAACCCCCGGGGGATCGTACCAAGAGACCCAGTACTTC. This rearrangement joins TRBV5-1 to TRBJ2-5; maybe TRBD2 (6 bases). The CDR3 sequence is 17 residues long. CDR1 and CDR2 from the germline V gene are SGHRS and YFSETQ. Trimming removed 6 bases from V and 0 bases from J, with 21 bases in between.

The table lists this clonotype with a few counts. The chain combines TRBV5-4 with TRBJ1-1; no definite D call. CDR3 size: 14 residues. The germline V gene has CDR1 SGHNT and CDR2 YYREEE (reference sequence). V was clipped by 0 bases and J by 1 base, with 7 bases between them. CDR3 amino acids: CASSLVQKNTEAFF. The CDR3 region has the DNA TGTGCCAGCAGCTTGGTCCAGAAGAACACTGAAGCTTTCTTT.

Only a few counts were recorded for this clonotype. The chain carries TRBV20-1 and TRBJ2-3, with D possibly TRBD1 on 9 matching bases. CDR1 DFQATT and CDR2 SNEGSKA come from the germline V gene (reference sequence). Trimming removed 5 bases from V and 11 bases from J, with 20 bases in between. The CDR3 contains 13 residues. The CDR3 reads CSAVRGGTGWQYF. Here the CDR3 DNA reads TGCAGTGCTGTTCGCGGGGGGACAGGGTGGCAGTATTTT.

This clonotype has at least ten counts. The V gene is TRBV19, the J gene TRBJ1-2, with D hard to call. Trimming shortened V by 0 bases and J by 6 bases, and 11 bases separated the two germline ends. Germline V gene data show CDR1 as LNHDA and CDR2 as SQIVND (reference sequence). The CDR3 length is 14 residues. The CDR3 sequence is CASSIEDGRNGYTF. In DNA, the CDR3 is TGTGCCAGTAGTATAGAGGACGGCCGAAATGGCTACACCTTC.

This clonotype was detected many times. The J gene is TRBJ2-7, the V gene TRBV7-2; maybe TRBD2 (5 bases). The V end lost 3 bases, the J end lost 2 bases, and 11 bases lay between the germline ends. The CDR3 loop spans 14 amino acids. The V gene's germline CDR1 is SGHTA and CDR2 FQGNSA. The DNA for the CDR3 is TGTGCCAGCAGCTTCGGGGTCACCACCTACGAGCAGTACTTC. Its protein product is CASSFGVTTYEQYF.

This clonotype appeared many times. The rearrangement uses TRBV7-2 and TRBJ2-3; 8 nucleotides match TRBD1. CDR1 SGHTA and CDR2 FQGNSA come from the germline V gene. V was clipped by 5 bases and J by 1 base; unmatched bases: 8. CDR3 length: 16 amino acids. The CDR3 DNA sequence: TGTGCCAGCAGCCCTCGGGACAGGCTAGGCACAGATACGCAGTATTTT. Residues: CASSPRDRLGTDTQYF.

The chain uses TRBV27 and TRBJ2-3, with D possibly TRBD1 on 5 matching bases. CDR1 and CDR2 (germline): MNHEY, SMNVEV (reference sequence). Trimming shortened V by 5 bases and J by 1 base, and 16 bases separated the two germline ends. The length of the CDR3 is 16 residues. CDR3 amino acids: CASSRRQLEGTDTQYF. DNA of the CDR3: TGTGCCAGCAGTCGCCGACAGCTAGAAGGCACAGATACGCAGTATTTT.

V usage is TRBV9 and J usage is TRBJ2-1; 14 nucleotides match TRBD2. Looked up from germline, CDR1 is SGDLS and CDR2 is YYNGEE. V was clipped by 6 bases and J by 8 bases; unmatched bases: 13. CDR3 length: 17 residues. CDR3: CASTVGTSGGPWDEQFF. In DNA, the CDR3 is TGTGCCAGCACCGTGGGGACTAGCGGGGGCCCGTGGGATGAGCAGTTCTTC.

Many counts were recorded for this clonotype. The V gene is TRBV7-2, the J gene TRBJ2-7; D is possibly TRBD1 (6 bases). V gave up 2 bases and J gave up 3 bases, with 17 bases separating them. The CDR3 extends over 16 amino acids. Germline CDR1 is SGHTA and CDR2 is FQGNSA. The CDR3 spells CASSLSLTGRGYEQYF. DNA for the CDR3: TGTGCCAGCAGCTTATCCCTGACAGGCCGGGGCTACGAGCAGTACTTC.

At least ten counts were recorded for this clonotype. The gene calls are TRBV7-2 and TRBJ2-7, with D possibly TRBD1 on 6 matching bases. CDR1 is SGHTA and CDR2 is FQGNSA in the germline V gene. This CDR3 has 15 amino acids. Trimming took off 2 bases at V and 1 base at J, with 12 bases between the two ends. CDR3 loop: CASSLPGTLSYEQYF. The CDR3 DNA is TGTGCCAGCAGCTTACCCGGGACACTATCCTACGAGCAGTACTTC.

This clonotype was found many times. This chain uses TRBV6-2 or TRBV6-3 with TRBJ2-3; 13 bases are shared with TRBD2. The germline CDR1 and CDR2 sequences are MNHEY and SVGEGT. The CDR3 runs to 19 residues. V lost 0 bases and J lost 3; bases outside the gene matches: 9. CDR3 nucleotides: TGTGCCAGCAGTTACTCGAGGGGACTAGCGGGGCGTAGGACAGATACGCAGTATTTT. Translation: CASSYSRGLAGRRTDTQYF.